This TCR beta chain came from a study of vaccination and CD4 T cells after COVID-19. Study details: Samples taken post-COVID came a median around 3.5 months after diagnosis, ranging from 35 to 161. The stimulus for the cells was overlapping spike peptides derived from SARS-CoV-2, HCoV-NL63, HCoV-OC43 and HCoV-229E.

Study-wide points: Convalescent patients displayed a median approximately 90% of reactive clones emerging only post-vaccination.

With regard to this clonotype: The antigen remains unidentified.

The assay that was used to sequence DNA from cultured CD4+ T cells was the Oncomine TCR Beta short-read assay. Investigators isolated genomic DNA from cultured CD4+ T cells. TCRdb itself ran the PCR reads through MiXCR, one entry per CDR3 protein. The sample includes roughly 20,000 distinct CDR3 sequences, 48% of them seen just once. This sample's treatment: roughly 11-day PBMC culture with coronavirus spike peptide pools or control peptides (ViraFEST assay). This CDR3 is 14 amino acids long. The germline V gene encodes CDR1 MNHEY and CDR2 SMNVEV (reference sequence). V was clipped by 5 bases and J by 8 bases; unmatched bases: 9.

V gene TRBV27 combines with J gene TRBJ1-2; 9 nucleotides align to TRBD1. What was sequenced was CD4+ T cells from blood, cultured in vitro. The receptor's source is a human donor who had recovered from COVID-19. CDR3 amino acids: CASSTGTGNIGYTF. DNA of the CDR3: TGTGCCAGCAGTACAGGGACAGGGAACATCGGCTACACCTTC.